These 9 T cell receptor beta chains were all obtained from the same sample, sequenced in a study of T-cell memory formation after mild COVID-19 (dated by TCRdb to the early 2020s). Library generation was performed with 5' RACE. The instrument given in TCRdb is Illumina NovaSeq 6000. TCRdb passed the public sequencing reads through fastp at Q25 and MiXCR, retaining productive beta sequences. CDR3 protein duplicates are merged, each entry listing the most common genes and DNA. Present in this sample are fewer than 500,000 distinct CDR3 sequences, 20% to 30% of which were seen just once. Of the sample, roughly an eighth is held by the ten largest clones. Sequencing was performed on PBMCs or a T cell subset sorted from them (not recorded which). The receptors derive from an adult woman who had mild COVID-19 (a few samples of this study predate the infection). The sample titles of this study are shuffled in the database, so cell type and time point are left out; the donor was told from shared clones.

This clonotype occurred a few times. V is TRBV20-1 and J is TRBJ2-5, with a possible D match to TRBD2 (6 bases). This CDR3 spans 16 amino acids. CDR1 is DFQATT and CDR2 is SNEGSKA in the germline V gene (reference sequence). Deletions cut 6 bases from V and 0 bases from J, with 20 bases between. For the CDR3, the DNA is TGCAGTGCCAAACCTGACAGCGGGCCATACCAAGAGACCCAGTACTTC. As protein: CSAKPDSGPYQETQYF.

The gene calls are TRBV19 and TRBJ2-2; 11 bases are shared with TRBD2. Germline trimming cut 5 bases from V and 6 bases from J; bases unmatched to any gene: 11. CDR3 length: 17 amino acids. In germline, CDR1 is LNHDA, CDR2 SQIVND (reference sequence). CDR3 region: CASSPPLASGRSGELFF. The CDR3 coding sequence is TGTGCCAGTAGTCCCCCGCTGGCTAGCGGGAGGTCCGGGGAGCTGTTTTTT.

The chain combines TRBV3-1 with TRBJ1-1; D not certain. The CDR3 consists of 13 residues. Trimming took 4 bases from V and 8 from J, leaving 14 bases between them. Looked up from germline, CDR1 is LGHDT and CDR2 is YNNKEL (reference sequence). The CDR3 DNA follows: TGTGCCAGCAGCCCTTCCTGGTATGCAGAAGCTTTCTTT. Translated: CASSPSWYAEAFF.

The chain links TRBV11-2 to TRBJ1-1, with 8 bases matching TRBD1. Per germline, CDR1 SGHAT and CDR2 FQNNGV. The CDR3 length is 13 residues. Unmatched junction bases numbered 9, after V lost 5 bases and J lost 10 bases. The CDR3 coding sequence is TGTGCCAGCAGCAATCGACAGGGGACGGGAGCTTTCTTT. Amino acid sequence: CASSNRQGTGAFF.

The rearrangement links TRBV14 to TRBJ1-2, with a tentative D call TRBD1 (5 bases). CDR3 length: 15 amino acids. Germline assignment: CDR1 SGHDN and CDR2 FVKESK. Trimming took 2 bases from V and 6 from J, leaving 16 bases between them. The CDR3 bases are TGTGCCAGCAGCCAACTTCCGGGACGTCGCGATGGCTACACCTTC. Translating gives CASSQLPGRRDGYTF.

The J gene is TRBJ2-7, the V gene TRBV18, with 8 positions matching TRBD1. V dropped 5 bases and J dropped 0; count of bases not matched to a gene: 9. This CDR3 has 16 amino acids. Germline V gene sequence: CDR1 KGHSH, CDR2 LQKENI. In nucleotides, the CDR3 is TGTGCCAGCTCATACCAAGGACAGGGCTACTCCTACGAGCAGTACTTC. This translates into CASSYQGQGYSYEQYF.

A few counts support this clonotype. This chain links TRBV12-3 or TRBV12-4 with TRBJ2-7; D might be TRBD2 (6 bases). The CDR3 totals 13 residues. Deletions cut 3 bases from V and 2 bases from J, with 8 bases between. CDR3 DNA: TGTGCCAGCAGTTTCCCGGGGGCCTACGAGCAGTACTTC. Translation gives CASSFPGAYEQYF.

V gene TRBV20-1 combines with J gene TRBJ1-5, with TRBD1 as a possible D gene (5 bases). The CDR3 covers 14 residues. V lost 6 bases, J lost 0 bases, and 12 bases lay in between. Germline V gives CDR1 DFQATT, CDR2 SNEGSKA (reference sequence). The CDR3 spells CSAGGDYSNQPQHF. The CDR3 region has the DNA TGCAGTGCGGGGGGGGATTATAGCAATCAGCCCCAGCATTTT.

This clonotype has a handful of counts. A much larger clone differs by one base, so this may be a read error. The V call is TRBV7-6, the J call TRBJ1-1; D may be TRBD1 (6 bases). The V and J ends lost 1 base and 1 base respectively, with 7 bases between them. The CDR3 spans 14 residues. CDR1 and CDR2 from the germline V gene are SGHVS and FNYEAQ. CDR3 residues: CASSLVQGNTEAFF. The CDR3 DNA reads TGTGCCAGCAGCTTAGTACAGGGGAACACTGAAGCTTTCTTT.